This is a list of T cell receptor beta chains from one sample in a study of T cell responses to AZD1222 COVID-19 vaccine. Clones were read by immunoSEQ multiplex PCR, and TCRdb kept only the in-frame ones, dropping some. The top ten clones hold around 14% of a sample with around 120,000 clones, about 90% of them seen once. Sequencing was performed on peripheral blood, taken on day 0 of AZD1222 vaccination. All receptors come from an adult in good health. CDR3s include the opening cysteine and the closing phenylalanine or tryptophan. The order of the fields is V gene, J gene, D gene, clone size, CDR3 DNA, CDR3 protein. D genes are given only for firm matches. Part of the rows lack a size; the others show once, few, many or a class for expanded clones.

V: TRBV28; J: TRBJ2-1; D: TRBD2; size: -; DNA: TGTGCCAGCGGGCTAGCGGGAAGAGGAGAGCAGTTCTTC; CDR3: CASGLAGRGEQFF
V: TRBV5-1; J: TRBJ1-1; D: -; size: once; DNA: TGCGCCAGCAGCCTGCCCGAAGGGGCCTCTGAAGCTTTCTTT; CDR3: CASSLPEGASEAFF
V: TRBV27; J: TRBJ2-7; D: TRBD1; size: -; DNA: TGTGCCACTTCCCGGGACAGATTCTCCTACGAGCAGTACTTC; CDR3: CATSRDRFSYEQYF
V: TRBV28; J: TRBJ1-6; D: TRBD1; size: once; DNA: TGTGCCAGCAGTTTCAACAGGGGGATCTATAATTCACCCCTCCACTTT; CDR3: CASSFNRGIYNSPLHF
V: TRBV9; J: TRBJ2-1; D: TRBD2; size: -; DNA: TGTGCCAGCAGCGCCATAGCGGGAGAACGACACAATGAGCAGTTCTTC; CDR3: CASSAIAGERHNEQFF
V: TRBV7-2; J: TRBJ1-5; D: TRBD1; size: -; DNA: TGTGCCAGCAGCTTTAAACAGGGGGATCAGCCCCAGCATTTT; CDR3: CASSFKQGDQPQHF
V: TRBV6-5; J: TRBJ1-5; D: -; size: -; DNA: TGTGCCAGCAGTTACGATCGGGGCAATCAGCCCCAGCATTTT; CDR3: CASSYDRGNQPQHF
V: TRBV19; J: TRBJ1-5; D: -; size: -; DNA: TGTGCCAGTAGTGTAGGGAGGGGTCGCAATCAGCCCCAGCATTTT; CDR3: CASSVGRGRNQPQHF
V: TRBV5-6; J: TRBJ2-1; D: -; size: -; DNA: TGTGCCAGCAGCTTGGTGAGCAATGAGCAGTTCTTC; CDR3: CASSLVSNEQFF
V: TRBV6-5; J: TRBJ2-7; D: -; size: -; DNA: TGTGCCACCGACAACGGGGACGGATTCTACGAGCAGTACTTC; CDR3: CATDNGDGFYEQYF